The 28 T cell receptor beta chains presented below share a single source sample, sequenced in a study of T-cell memory formation after mild COVID-19. In TCRdb, the 5' RACE reads were re-called with MiXCR into one record per CDR3 protein. Of about 340,000 distinct CDR3 sequences in the sample, more than 15% are singletons; the top ten hold around 24%. The specimen sequenced was PBMCs or a T cell subset sorted from them (not recorded which). Receptors were obtained from a man between 18 and 35 years old who had mild COVID-19 (a few samples of this study predate the infection). Cell type and time point are not known.

In its sample, this clonotype was seen a few times. The rearrangement uses TRBV20-1 and TRBJ1-2; 8 bases map to TRBD1. The germline V gene has CDR1 DFQATT and CDR2 SNEGSKA (reference sequence). The CDR3 runs 11 residues. Unmatched junction bases numbered 2, after V lost 4 bases and J lost 7 bases. CDR3 DNA sequence: TGCAGTGCTACGACAGGGGCTGGCTACACCTTC. It codes for CSATTGAGYTF.

This chain connects TRBV7-2 to TRBJ1-5; no clear D. V lost 2 bases, J lost 0 bases, and 8 bases lay in between. This CDR3 has 15 amino acids. From germline, CDR1 is SGHTA and CDR2 FQGNSA. CDR3 amino acids: CASSLKADSNQPQHF. The CDR3 nucleotides are TGTGCCAGCAGCTTAAAGGCAGATAGCAATCAGCCCCAGCATTTT.

This clonotype was counted only a few times. The chain employs TRBV7-9 and TRBJ1-1; D call uncertain. Germline V gene sequence: CDR1 SEHNR, CDR2 FQNEAQ (reference sequence). This CDR3 spans 12 amino acids. The CDR3 region is CACGQMNTEAFF. DNA for the CDR3: TGTGCGTGCGGCCAAATGAACACTGAAGCTTTCTTT.

The chain joins TRBV20-1 to TRBJ2-1; 10 positions match TRBD2. Unmatched junction bases numbered 8, after V lost 4 bases and J lost 8 bases. The CDR3 sequence is 14 residues long. CDR1 is DFQATT and CDR2 is SNEGSKA in the germline V gene (reference sequence). CDR3 nucleotide sequence: TGCAGTGCTATGAGGCTAGCGGGGGATGATGAGCAGTTCTTC. Amino acid sequence: CSAMRLAGDDEQFF.

The J gene is TRBJ2-1, the V gene TRBV9, with TRBD2 matching over 12 bases. Trimming removed 4 bases from V and 7 bases from J; junction bases left unmatched: 6. CDR1 is SGDLS, CDR2 YYNGEE, per germline. This CDR3 comprises 15 residues. CDR3 bases: TGTGCCAGCAGCTCTAGCGGGGGGGCTGGAAATGAGCAGTTCTTC. It specifies CASSSSGGAGNEQFF.

The chain employs TRBV29-1 and TRBJ1-1, with 7 nucleotides matching TRBD1. CDR3 length: 14 residues. V lost 4 bases and J lost 5; bases outside the gene matches: 10. CDR1 and CDR2 (germline): SQVTM, ANQGSEA. The CDR3, as DNA: TGCAGCGTTGCTCCCTTGAACAGGGGAACTGAAGCTTTCTTT. Its protein is CSVAPLNRGTEAFF.

This sequence joins TRBV4-1 and TRBJ2-7; TRBD1 matches 7 bases. CDR1 is MGHRA, CDR2 YSYEKL, per germline. The CDR3 contains 14 residues. V lost 4 bases and J lost 4; bases outside the gene matches: 7. The CDR3 bases are TGCGCCAGCAGCCCCTCGACAGGGTATTACGAGCAGTACGTC. It translates to CASSPSTGYYEQYV.

This clonotype was picked up a small number of times. This chain connects TRBV9 to TRBJ2-1; D may be TRBD2 (5 bases). This CDR3 is 14 amino acids long. V lost 3 bases to trimming and J lost 5 bases, with 12 bases between them. Germline assignment: CDR1 SGDLS and CDR2 YYNGEE. The CDR3 DNA is TGTGCCAGCAGCGAACACGGGGATGACAATGAGCAGTTCTTC. Translated, it gives CASSEHGDDNEQFF.

The sample holds a few counts of this clonotype. The CDR3 reads CASSESTGTYNEQFF. CDR3 DNA sequence: TGTGCCAGCAGTGAAAGCACAGGGACCTACAATGAGCAGTTCTTC. This sequence joins TRBV2 and TRBJ2-1, with D possibly matching TRBD1 (6 bases). CDR3 length equals 15 residues. CDR1 is SNHLY, CDR2 FYNNEI, per germline. V shed 2 bases and J shed 2 bases, with 10 bases lying between them.

The rearrangement links TRBV11-2 to TRBJ1-2; D is perhaps TRBD1 (6 bases). The CDR3 has 12 residues. Germline CDR1 is SGHAT and CDR2 is FQNNGV. Trimming shortened V by 6 bases and J by 5 bases, and 10 bases separated the two germline ends. The CDR3 spells CASSNRDYGYTF. CDR3 DNA: TGTGCCAGCAGTAACAGGGATTATGGCTACACCTTC. The entire variable domain, with the rest obtained from reference TRBV11-2 and TRBJ1-2, is as follows: EAGVAQSPRYKIIEKRQSVAFWCNPISGHATLYWYQQILGQGPKLLIQFQNNGVVDDSQLPKDRFSAERLKGVDSTLKIQPAKLEDSAVYLCASSNRDYGYTFGSGTRLTVV.

This clonotype showed up just a few times. The V call is TRBV5-1, the J call TRBJ1-1; 8 positions agree with TRBD1. Unmatched junction bases numbered 5, after V lost 4 bases and J lost 3 bases. CDR1 and CDR2 (germline): SGHRS, YFSETQ. This CDR3 is built from 14 residues. DNA of the CDR3: TGCGCCAGCAGCCCGACAGGGGACCACACTGAAGCTTTCTTT. Translation gives CASSPTGDHTEAFF.

This clonotype was picked up a small number of times. The genes are TRBV24-1 and TRBJ2-3, with D unresolved. V lost 8 bases, J lost 4 bases, and 12 bases lay in between. CDR3 length: 13 amino acids. Germline assignment: CDR1 KGHDR and CDR2 SFDVKD. Written as DNA, the CDR3 is TGTGCCACCACGGAAGACGAGTCAGATACGCAGTATTTT. The encoded protein is CATTEDESDTQYF.

Many counts were recorded for this clonotype. V gene TRBV20-1 combines with J gene TRBJ2-3, with TRBD1 matching 8 bases. The CDR3 consists of 12 residues. J lost 1 base, V lost 8 bases, and 2 bases had no gene match. From germline, CDR1 is DFQATT and CDR2 SNEGSKA (reference sequence). Here the CDR3 reads CSPGQGTDTQYF. Here the CDR3 DNA reads TGCAGTCCGGGACAGGGCACAGATACGCAGTATTTT.

The V call is TRBV10-2, the J call TRBJ1-5, with 9 bases matching TRBD1. The CDR3 contains 19 residues. Germline V gene lookup returns CDR1 WSHSY and CDR2 SAAADI. V lost 4 bases, J lost 4 bases, and 17 bases stayed unmatched. The CDR3 DNA follows: TGCGCCAGCAGTGGATATAACTTTAGAGGGACAGGGAGGAATCAGCCCCAGCATTTT. It yields the protein CASSGYNFRGTGRNQPQHF.

The V call is TRBV4-2, the J call TRBJ2-3, with a weak D call TRBD1 (6 bases). V lost 0 bases and J 1 base, leaving 11 bases between the germline ends. The CDR3 runs 16 residues. The germline V gene has CDR1 LGHNA and CDR2 YNFKEQ. The CDR3 bases are TGTGCCAGCAGCCAAGATGACAGGACTGGCACAGATACGCAGTATTTT. Protein product: CASSQDDRTGTDTQYF.

This clonotype has more than one count but fewer than ten. The genes are TRBV5-1 and TRBJ1-1; D is possibly TRBD1 (5 bases). CDR3 length equals 14 residues. Germline CDR1 and CDR2: SGHRS and YFSETQ. V lost 3 bases and J lost 3, with 12 bases in between. The CDR3 reads CASSSQPTDTEAFF. CDR3 sequence (DNA): TGCGCCAGCAGCTCCCAACCGACAGACACTGAAGCTTTCTTT.

This chain uses TRBV6-5 with TRBJ2-5; the D gene is possibly TRBD1 (6 bases). V dropped 5 bases and J dropped 5 bases, with 9 bases sitting between them. This CDR3 has 12 residues. The germline V gene has CDR1 MNHEY and CDR2 SVGAGI. CDR3 amino acids: CASSTGSETQYF. As DNA, the CDR3 is TGTGCCAGCAGTACAGGGTCGGAGACCCAGTACTTC.

This clonotype was seen a handful of times. V gene TRBV20-1 combines with J gene TRBJ1-2, with D possibly being TRBD1 (6 bases). The CDR3 runs 15 residues. V lost 4 bases, J lost 4 bases, and 19 bases lay in between. Germline V lookup: CDR1 DFQATT, CDR2 SNEGSKA (reference sequence). CDR3 sequence: CSAIIDGQTIYGYTF. CDR3 nucleotides: TGCAGTGCTATAATTGATGGACAGACGATCTATGGCTACACCTTC.

This chain links TRBV7-9 with TRBJ1-2, with D hard to call. Trimming shortened V by 0 bases and J by 0 bases, and 8 bases separated the two germline ends. CDR3 length: 15 amino acids. Germline loops: CDR1 SEHNR, CDR2 FQNEAQ (reference sequence). The chain's CDR3 is CASSLAPTANYGYTF. The CDR3 nucleotides read TGTGCCAGCAGCTTAGCACCGACGGCTAACTATGGCTACACCTTC.

The chain uses TRBV4-2 and TRBJ1-4, with D perhaps TRBD1 (6 bases). The germline V gene encodes CDR1 LGHNA and CDR2 YNFKEQ. V lost 0 bases, J lost 6 bases, and 11 bases lay in between. The CDR3 runs to 15 residues. The CDR3 DNA reads as TGTGCCAGCAGCCAAGATGGCAGGGGTGATGAAAAACTGTTTTTT. Its protein is CASSQDGRGDEKLFF.

This clonotype came up many times. CDR3 in DNA: TGTGCCAGCGCTCCCAATCAGGGGTTAGAGACCCAGTACTTC. Amino acids: CASAPNQGLETQYF. J is TRBJ2-5 and V is TRBV27, with D maybe TRBD1 (6 bases). The CDR3 is made up of 14 amino acids. Germline CDR1 is MNHEY and CDR2 is SMNVEV (reference sequence). Trimming stripped 8 bases from V and 4 bases from J, with 17 bases between.

The gene calls are TRBV6-5 and TRBJ2-3; tentative D call: TRBD2 (6 bases). V was shortened by 11 bases and J by 2 bases, with 14 bases between the two germline ends. The CDR3 is made up of 13 amino acids. Germline-derived CDR1 and CDR2 are MNHEY and SVGAGI. CDR3 in amino acids: CAAGRRHTDTQYF. CDR3 sequence (DNA): TGTGCCGCGGGGAGGAGACACACAGATACGCAGTATTTT.

This chain joins TRBV6-2 or TRBV6-3 and TRBJ2-3; TRBD2 agrees at 12 bases. CDR1 is MNHEY, CDR2 SVGEGT, per germline. V was clipped by 5 bases and J by 5 bases; unmatched bases: 11. This CDR3 spans 17 amino acids. CDR3 coding DNA: TGTGCCAGCAGTCGAACTCTAGCGGGGGGGCCTGAAGATACGCAGTATTTT. It encodes CASSRTLAGGPEDTQYF.

To note about this clonotype: The conserved phenylalanine or tryptophan normally closing the CDR3 is absent here, so this likely arose from a read error. The chain employs TRBV28 and TRBJ2-1; 10 bases align to TRBD1. The CDR3 has 13 amino acids. Trimming at V came to 4 bases and at J to 7 bases, leaving 1 base not matched to a gene. Germline V lookup: CDR1 MDHEN, CDR2 SYDVKM. The CDR3 coding sequence is TGTGCCAGCAGTTCGGGACAGGGGAATGAGCAGTTCTTA. Amino acid sequence: CASSSGQGNEQFL.

V is TRBV7-7 and J is TRBJ2-5, with D possibly TRBD1 on 6 matching bases. V was cut by 5 bases and J by 5 bases, with 27 bases left in between. The CDR3 extends over 18 amino acids. Germline assignment: CDR1 SSHAT and CDR2 FNYEAQ (reference sequence). The CDR3 sequence is CASSLRGWTVGILETQYF. The CDR3 bases are TGTGCCAGCAGCCTTAGGGGGTGGACAGTGGGGATCCTCGAGACCCAGTACTTC.

The sample holds many counts of this clonotype. The V call is TRBV29-1, the J call TRBJ2-1, with TRBD1 as a possible D gene (6 bases). This CDR3 region has 12 residues. Per germline, CDR1 SQVTM and CDR2 ANQGSEA. With 4 bases removed from V and 7 bases from J, the gap between germline ends came to 11 bases. In DNA, the CDR3 is TGCAGCGTTGTCAGGGGTGGAAATGAGCAGTTCTTC. It specifies CSVVRGGNEQFF.

This clonotype was counted between two and nine times. V usage is TRBV5-1 and J usage is TRBJ2-7; perhaps TRBD1 as D (6 bases). Between the trimmed V and J ends, which lost 5 bases and 5 bases, there was a span of 20 bases. Germline V gene sequence: CDR1 SGHRS, CDR2 YFSETQ. The length of the CDR3 is 15 residues. The CDR3, as DNA: TGCGCCAGCAGGAGTCAGGGGATGGGTCTCGACGAGCAGTACTTC. Translation gives CASRSQGMGLDEQYF.

There are a few counts of this clonotype. The chain combines TRBV3-1 with TRBJ2-4; perhaps D is TRBD1 or TRBD2 (5 bases each). CDR1 and CDR2 (germline): LGHDT, YNNKEL (reference sequence). The CDR3 is 14 amino acids. The ends were cut back, 0 bases at V and 10 bases at J, with 13 bases in the middle. CDR3 residues: CASSQDMLGEIQYF. The CDR3 DNA sequence: TGTGCCAGCAGCCAAGACATGCTGGGGGAAATTCAGTACTTC.